Below, 8 T cell receptor beta chains from the same sample are listed, as sequenced in a study of T-cell memory formation after mild COVID-19. TCRdb processed the 5' RACE reads anew with MiXCR; each CDR3 protein has one entry. The table has 400,000 or so distinct CDR3 sequences, 15% to 20% seen once. Sequences were obtained from PBMCs or a T cell subset sorted from them (not recorded which). These receptors all come from an adult woman who had mild COVID-19 (a few samples of this study predate the infection). Cell type and time point are not known.

This clonotype was recorded a few times. This chain joins TRBV12-3 or TRBV12-4 and TRBJ1-1; D is unresolved. V was clipped by 9 bases and J by 2 bases, with 16 bases between them. This CDR3 region has 14 residues. In nucleotides, the CDR3 is TGTGCCAGTGTACCACGGCGTCTCAACACTGAAGCTTTCTTT. Amino acids: CASVPRRLNTEAFF.

This clonotype was detected only a few times. The chain carries TRBV7-3 and TRBJ2-5, with 7 bases that match TRBD2. The germline V gene encodes CDR1 SGHTA and CDR2 FQGTGA. CDR3 length: 15 residues. The V gene end was trimmed by 3 bases and the J gene end by 2 bases; junction bases not matched to a gene: 6. CDR3 loop: CASSLGGRFQETQYF. CDR3 coding DNA: TGTGCCAGCAGCTTGGGCGGGAGATTTCAAGAGACCCAGTACTTC.

V usage is TRBV4-2 and J usage is TRBJ2-6; 9 positions agree with TRBD1. Germline CDR1 reads LGHNA; CDR2 reads YNFKEQ. The CDR3 extends over 17 amino acids. V shed 7 bases, J shed 0 bases, and the junction held 7 bases outside the gene matches. In DNA, the CDR3 is TGTGCCAGCAACACCCGGGACAGGGACTCTGGGGCCAACGTCCTGACTTTC. Protein: CASNTRDRDSGANVLTF.

The chain is built from TRBV7-6 and TRBJ2-5; the D gene could be TRBD1 or TRBD2 (5 bases each). V was cut by 4 bases and J by 5 bases, with 14 bases left in between. This CDR3 has 14 amino acids. Germline loops: CDR1 SGHVS, CDR2 FNYEAQ. CDR3 nucleotide sequence: TGTGCCAGCAGCTCTCAGGGAGATCGGGAGACCCAGTACTTC. Protein product: CASSSQGDRETQYF.

Only a few counts were recorded for this clonotype. The chain employs TRBV4-3 and TRBJ2-3; D is unclear. Between the trimmed V and J ends, which lost 0 bases and 3 bases, there was a span of 4 bases. The CDR3 length is 13 residues. CDR1 and CDR2 from the germline V gene are LGHNA and YSLEER. The CDR3 DNA reads TGCGCCAGCAGCCAAGAAAGGACAGATACGCAGTATTTT. Residues: CASSQERTDTQYF.

The V and J genes are TRBV20-1 and TRBJ1-6; 8 positions match TRBD1. J was trimmed by 7 bases and V by 4 bases; bases with no gene match: 15. Germline CDR1 reads DFQATT; CDR2 reads SNEGSKA (reference sequence). This CDR3 has 17 amino acids. The CDR3 loop is CSATDPGQALTNSPLHF. CDR3 DNA sequence: TGCAGTGCTACCGACCCGGGACAGGCTTTAACGAATTCACCCCTCCACTTT.

This clonotype was found many times. This chain uses TRBV11-3 with TRBJ1-2, with D unresolved. V lost 1 base and J lost 4, with 10 bases in between. Germline CDR1 and CDR2: SGHNT and YENEEA. The CDR3 is 14 amino acids. The CDR3: CASSLGPGGYGYTF. The CDR3 nucleotides read TGTGCCAGCAGCTTAGGACCGGGCGGCTATGGCTACACCTTC.

The chain links TRBV7-8 to TRBJ1-3; unclear D gene. Germline V gene sequence: CDR1 SGHVS, CDR2 FQNEAQ. The V and J ends lost 2 bases and 4 bases respectively, with 3 bases between them. There are 12 residues in the CDR3. The CDR3 coding sequence is TGTGCCAGCAGCTTAAGGGGAAACACCATATATTTT. Protein product: CASSLRGNTIYF.